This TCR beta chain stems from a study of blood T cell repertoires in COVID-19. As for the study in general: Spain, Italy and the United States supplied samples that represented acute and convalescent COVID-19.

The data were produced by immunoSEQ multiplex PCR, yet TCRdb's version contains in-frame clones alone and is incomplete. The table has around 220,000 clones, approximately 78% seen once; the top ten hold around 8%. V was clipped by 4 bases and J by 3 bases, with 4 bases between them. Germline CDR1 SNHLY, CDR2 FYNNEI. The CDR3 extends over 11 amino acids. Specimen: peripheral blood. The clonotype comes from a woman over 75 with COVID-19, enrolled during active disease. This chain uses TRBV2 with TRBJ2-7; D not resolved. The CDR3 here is CASSGSYEQYF. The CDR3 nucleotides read TGTGCCAGCAGTGGCAGCTACGAGCAGTACTTC.